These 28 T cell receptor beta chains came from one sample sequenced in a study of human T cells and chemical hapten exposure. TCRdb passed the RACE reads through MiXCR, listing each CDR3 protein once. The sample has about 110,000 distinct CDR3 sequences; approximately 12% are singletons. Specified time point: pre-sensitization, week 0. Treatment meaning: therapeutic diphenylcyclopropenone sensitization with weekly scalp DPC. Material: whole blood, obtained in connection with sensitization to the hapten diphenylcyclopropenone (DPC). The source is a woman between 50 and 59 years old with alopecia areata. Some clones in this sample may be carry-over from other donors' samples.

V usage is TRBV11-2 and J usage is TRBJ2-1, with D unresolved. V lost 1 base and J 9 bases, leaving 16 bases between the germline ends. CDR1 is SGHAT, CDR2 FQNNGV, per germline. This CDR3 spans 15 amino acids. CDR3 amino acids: CASSLGQTLGVEQFF. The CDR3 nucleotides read TGTGCCAGCAGCTTAGGTCAGACTCTTGGGGTTGAGCAGTTCTTC. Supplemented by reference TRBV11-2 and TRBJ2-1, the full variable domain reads EAGVAQSPRYKIIEKRQSVAFWCNPISGHATLYWYQQILGQGPKLLIQFQNNGVVDDSQLPKDRFSAERLKGVDSTLKIQPAKLEDSAVYLCASSLGQTLGVEQFFGPGTRLTVL.

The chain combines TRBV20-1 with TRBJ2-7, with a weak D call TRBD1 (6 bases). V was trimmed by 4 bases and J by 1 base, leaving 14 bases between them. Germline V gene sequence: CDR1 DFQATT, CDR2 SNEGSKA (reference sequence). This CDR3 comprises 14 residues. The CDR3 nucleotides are TGCAGTGCTACCACCCCGGGACAATCCTACGAGCAGTACTTC. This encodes CSATTPGQSYEQYF.

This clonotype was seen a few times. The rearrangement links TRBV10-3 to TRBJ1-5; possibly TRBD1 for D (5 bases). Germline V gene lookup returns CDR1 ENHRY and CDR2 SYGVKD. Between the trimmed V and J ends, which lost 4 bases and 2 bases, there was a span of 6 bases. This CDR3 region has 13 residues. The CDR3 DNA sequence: TGTGCCATCAGTGGACAGCGCAATCAGCCCCAGCATTTT. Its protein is CAISGQRNQPQHF.

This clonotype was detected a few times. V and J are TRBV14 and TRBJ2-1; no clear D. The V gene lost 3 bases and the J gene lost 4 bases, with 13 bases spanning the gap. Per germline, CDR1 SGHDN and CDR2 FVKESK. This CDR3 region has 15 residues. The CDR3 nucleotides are TGTGCCAGCAGCCATACTGCCCTAAAATACAATGAGCAGTTCTTC. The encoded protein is CASSHTALKYNEQFF.

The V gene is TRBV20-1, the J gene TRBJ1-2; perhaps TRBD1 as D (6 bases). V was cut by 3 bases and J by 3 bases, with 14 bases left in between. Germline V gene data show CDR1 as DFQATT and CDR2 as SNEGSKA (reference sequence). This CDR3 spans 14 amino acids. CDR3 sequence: CSASMPPGDYGYTF. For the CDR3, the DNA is TGCAGTGCTAGCATGCCCCCAGGGGACTATGGCTACACCTTC.

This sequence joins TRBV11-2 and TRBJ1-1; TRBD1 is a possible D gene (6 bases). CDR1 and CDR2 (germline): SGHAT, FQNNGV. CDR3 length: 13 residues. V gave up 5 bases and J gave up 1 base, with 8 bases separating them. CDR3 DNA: TGTGCCAGCAGCCAGGGGTGGAACACTGAAGCTTTCTTT. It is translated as CASSQGWNTEAFF. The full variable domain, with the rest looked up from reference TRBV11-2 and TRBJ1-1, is EAGVAQSPRYKIIEKRQSVAFWCNPISGHATLYWYQQILGQGPKLLIQFQNNGVVDDSQLPKDRFSAERLKGVDSTLKIQPAKLEDSAVYLCASSQGWNTEAFFGQGTRLTVV.

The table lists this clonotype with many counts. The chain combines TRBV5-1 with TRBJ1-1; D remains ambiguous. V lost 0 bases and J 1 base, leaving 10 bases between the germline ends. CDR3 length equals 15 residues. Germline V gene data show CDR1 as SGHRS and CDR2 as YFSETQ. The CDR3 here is CASSLGGLRNTEAFF. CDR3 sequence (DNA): TGCGCCAGCAGCTTGGGAGGGTTAAGGAACACTGAAGCTTTCTTT.

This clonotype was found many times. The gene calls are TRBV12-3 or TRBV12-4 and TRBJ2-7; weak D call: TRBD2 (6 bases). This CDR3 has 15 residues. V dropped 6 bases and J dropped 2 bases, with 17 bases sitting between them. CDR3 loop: CASSRAGTSTYEQYF. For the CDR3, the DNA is TGTGCCAGCAGCCGAGCCGGGACTTCAACCTACGAGCAGTACTTC.

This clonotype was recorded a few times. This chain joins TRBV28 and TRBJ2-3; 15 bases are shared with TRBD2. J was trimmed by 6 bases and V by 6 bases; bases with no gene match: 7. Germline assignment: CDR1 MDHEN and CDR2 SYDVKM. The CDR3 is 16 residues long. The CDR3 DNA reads TGTGCCAGCAGAATGGGACTAGCGGGAGGCAGGGATACGCAGTATTTT. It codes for CASRMGLAGGRDTQYF.

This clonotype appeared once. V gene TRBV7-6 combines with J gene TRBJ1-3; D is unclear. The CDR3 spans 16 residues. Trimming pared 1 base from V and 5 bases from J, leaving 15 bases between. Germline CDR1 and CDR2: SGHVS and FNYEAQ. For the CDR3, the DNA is TGTGCCAGCAGCTTAGTCCCCAATGGCTCCAGAAACACCATATATTTT. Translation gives CASSLVPNGSRNTIYF.

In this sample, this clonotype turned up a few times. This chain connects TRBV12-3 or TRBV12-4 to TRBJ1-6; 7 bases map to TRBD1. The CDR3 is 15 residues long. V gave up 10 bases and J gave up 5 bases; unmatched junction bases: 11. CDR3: CATTARDSNNSPLHF. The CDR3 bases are TGTGCCACCACGGCCAGGGACAGCAATAATTCACCCCTCCACTTT.

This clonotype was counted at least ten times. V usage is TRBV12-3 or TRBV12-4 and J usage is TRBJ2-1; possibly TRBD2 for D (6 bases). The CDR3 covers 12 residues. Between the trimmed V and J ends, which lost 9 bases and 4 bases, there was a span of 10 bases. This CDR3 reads CASRGDYNEQFF. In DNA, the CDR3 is TGTGCCAGTCGCGGGGATTACAATGAGCAGTTCTTC.

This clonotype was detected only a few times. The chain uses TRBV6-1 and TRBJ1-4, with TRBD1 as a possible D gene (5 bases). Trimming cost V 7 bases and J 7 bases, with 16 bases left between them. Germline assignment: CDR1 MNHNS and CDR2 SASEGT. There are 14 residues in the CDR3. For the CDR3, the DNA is TGTGCCAGCAACCCCCAGGGCCTTGGTGAAAAACTGTTTTTT. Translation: CASNPQGLGEKLFF.

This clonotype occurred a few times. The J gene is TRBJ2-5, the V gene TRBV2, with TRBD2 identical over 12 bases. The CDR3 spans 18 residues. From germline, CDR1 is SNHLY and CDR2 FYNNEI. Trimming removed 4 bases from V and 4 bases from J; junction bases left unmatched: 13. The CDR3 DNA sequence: TGTGCCAGCAGTGTTTCGACTAGCGGGAGAAGGGTTCGAGAGACCCAGTACTTC. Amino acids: CASSVSTSGRRVRETQYF.

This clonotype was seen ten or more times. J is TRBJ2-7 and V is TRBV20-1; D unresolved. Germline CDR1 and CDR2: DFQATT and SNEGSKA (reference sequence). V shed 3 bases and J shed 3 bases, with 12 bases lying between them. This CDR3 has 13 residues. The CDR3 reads CSASGYPYYEQYF. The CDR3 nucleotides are TGCAGTGCTAGTGGCTACCCTTACTACGAGCAGTACTTC.

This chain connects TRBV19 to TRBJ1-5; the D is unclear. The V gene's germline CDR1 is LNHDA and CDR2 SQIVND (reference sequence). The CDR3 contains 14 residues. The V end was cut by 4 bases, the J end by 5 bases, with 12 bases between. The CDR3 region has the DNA TGTGCCAGTAGTACATCCACAACAGATCAGCCCCAGCATTTT. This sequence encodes CASSTSTTDQPQHF.

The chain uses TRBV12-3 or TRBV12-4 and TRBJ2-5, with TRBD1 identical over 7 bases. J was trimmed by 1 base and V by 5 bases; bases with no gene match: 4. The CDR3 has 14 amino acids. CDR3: CASSKGQVQETQYF. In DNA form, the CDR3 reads TGTGCCAGCAGTAAAGGACAGGTCCAAGAGACCCAGTACTTC.

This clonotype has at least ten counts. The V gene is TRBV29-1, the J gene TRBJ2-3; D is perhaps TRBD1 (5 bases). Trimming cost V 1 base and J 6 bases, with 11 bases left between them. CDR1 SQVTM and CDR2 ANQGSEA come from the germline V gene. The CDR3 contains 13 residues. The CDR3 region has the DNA TGCAGCGTTGAAGGGGGCAGGCTGGATACGCAGTATTTT. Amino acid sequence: CSVEGGRLDTQYF.

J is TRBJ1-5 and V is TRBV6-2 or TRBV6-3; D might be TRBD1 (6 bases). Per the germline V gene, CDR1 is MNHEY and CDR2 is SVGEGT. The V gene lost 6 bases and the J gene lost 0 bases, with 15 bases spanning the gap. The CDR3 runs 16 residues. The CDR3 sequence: CASRPLQGYSNQPQHF. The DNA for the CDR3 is TGTGCCAGCAGGCCCCTCCAGGGGTATAGCAATCAGCCCCAGCATTTT.

CDR3 bases: TGCAGCGGAGACAGGGGGCGCGAGACCCAGTACTTC. This sequence encodes CSGDRGRETQYF. The genes are TRBV29-1 and TRBJ2-5; 10 positions match TRBD1. Germline V gene lookup returns CDR1 SQVTM and CDR2 ANQGSEA. The CDR3 covers 12 residues. V lost 7 bases, J lost 5 bases, and 4 bases stayed unmatched.

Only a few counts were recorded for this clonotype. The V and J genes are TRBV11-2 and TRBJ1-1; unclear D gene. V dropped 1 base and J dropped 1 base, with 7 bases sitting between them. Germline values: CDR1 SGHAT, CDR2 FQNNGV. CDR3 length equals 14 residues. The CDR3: CASSLVLSNTEAFF. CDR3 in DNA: TGTGCCAGCAGCTTAGTTCTGTCGAACACTGAAGCTTTCTTT.

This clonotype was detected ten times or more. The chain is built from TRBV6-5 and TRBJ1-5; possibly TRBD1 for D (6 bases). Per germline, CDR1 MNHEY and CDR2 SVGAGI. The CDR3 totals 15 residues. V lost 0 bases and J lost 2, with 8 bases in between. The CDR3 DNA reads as TGTGCCAGCAGTTACTCATCAGGGGGCAATCAGCCCCAGCATTTT. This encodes CASSYSSGGNQPQHF.

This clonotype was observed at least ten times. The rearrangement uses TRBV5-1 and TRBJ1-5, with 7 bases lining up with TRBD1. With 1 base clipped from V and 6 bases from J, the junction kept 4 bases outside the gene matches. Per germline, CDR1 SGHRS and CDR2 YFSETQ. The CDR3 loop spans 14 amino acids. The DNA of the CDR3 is TGCGCCAGCAGCTTGTTGACAGGGAGTCAGCCCCAGCATTTT. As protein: CASSLLTGSQPQHF.

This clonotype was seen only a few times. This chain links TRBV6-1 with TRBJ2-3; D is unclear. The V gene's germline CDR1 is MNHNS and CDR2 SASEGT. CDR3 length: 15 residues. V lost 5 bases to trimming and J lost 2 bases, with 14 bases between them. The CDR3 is CASSPGSANTDTQYF. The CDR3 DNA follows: TGTGCCAGCAGTCCGGGTTCAGCCAACACAGATACGCAGTATTTT.

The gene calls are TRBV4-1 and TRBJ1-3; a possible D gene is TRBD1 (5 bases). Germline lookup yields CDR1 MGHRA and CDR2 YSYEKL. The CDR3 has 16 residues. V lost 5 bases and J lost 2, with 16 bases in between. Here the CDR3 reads CASSSQPRGTGNTIYF. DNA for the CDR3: TGCGCCAGCAGCTCTCAGCCAAGGGGCACTGGAAACACCATATATTTT.

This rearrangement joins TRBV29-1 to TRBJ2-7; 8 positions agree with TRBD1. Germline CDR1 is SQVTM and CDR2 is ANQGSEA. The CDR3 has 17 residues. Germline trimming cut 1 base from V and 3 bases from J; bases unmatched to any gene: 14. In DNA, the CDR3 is TGCAGCGTTGAAGTCCCCCAGGGGGCAAAGATAAGCTACGAGCAGTACTTC. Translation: CSVEVPQGAKISYEQYF.

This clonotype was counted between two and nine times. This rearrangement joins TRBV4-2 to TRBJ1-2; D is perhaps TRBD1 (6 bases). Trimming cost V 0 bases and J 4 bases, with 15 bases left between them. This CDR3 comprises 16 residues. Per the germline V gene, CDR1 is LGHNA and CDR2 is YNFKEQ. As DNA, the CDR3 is TGTGCCAGCAGCCAAGATTTAGCCAGGGGTCGCTATGGCTACACCTTC. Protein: CASSQDLARGRYGYTF.

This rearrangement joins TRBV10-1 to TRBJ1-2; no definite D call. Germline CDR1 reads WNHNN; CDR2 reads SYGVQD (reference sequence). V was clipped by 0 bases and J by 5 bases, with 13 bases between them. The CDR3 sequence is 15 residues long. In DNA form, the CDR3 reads TGCGCCAGCAGTGAGTCCCCGGACCCCGGTTATGGCTACACCTTC. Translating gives CASSESPDPGYGYTF.